This TCR beta chain was captured in a study of T cell responses to AZD1222 COVID-19 vaccine. Study as a whole: Second-dose groups at about 4 or about 12 weeks were pooled.

TCRdb's copy holds only in-frame clones and misses some; the assay was immunoSEQ multiplex PCR. This repertoire shows under 150,000 clones, 92% found once; its top ten account for around 5.1%. Concerning this clone: The antigen remains undetermined.

CDR3 length equals 16 residues. The germline V gene encodes CDR1 LNHDA and CDR2 SQIVND (reference sequence). The V and J ends lost 0 bases and 6 bases, in that order; junction bases with no gene match: 9. The study's findings and limits: Most donors were white British, females outnumbered males, and clonal diversity was possibly underestimated. Of the AZD1222 recipients, only 5 or 6 were seropositive at baseline.

The sequence was obtained from an adult in good health. The chain is built from TRBV19 and TRBJ2-7, with TRBD2 matching over 9 bases. This specimen was peripheral blood, taken on day 0 of AZD1222 vaccination. In DNA, the CDR3 is TGTGCCAGTAGTATAGATCTTGCGGGAGGGCTCTCCGAGCAGTACTTC. The encoded protein is CASSIDLAGGLSEQYF.